The entry below describes one T cell receptor beta chain. Antigen unknown. TCRdb's table, derived via immunoSEQ multiplex PCR, lists solely in-frame clones and lacks some. The table lists over 150,000 clones, about nine tenths of them singletons. Germline CDR1 is MNHEY and CDR2 is SMNVEV (reference sequence). This CDR3 is built from 13 residues. V lost 5 bases, J lost 3 bases, and 4 bases stayed unmatched. The source of the sample is a study of T cell responses to AZD1222 COVID-19 vaccine. Study overall: Some second doses came at about 4 weeks and others at about 12 weeks; these were pooled. Findings and limits, study-wide: Donors were chiefly white British, with a greater number of females, and clonal diversity was perhaps underestimated. Just 5 to 7 AZD1222 recipients were seropositive at baseline.

The genes are TRBV27 and TRBJ2-7; 7 nucleotides align to TRBD1. The sequence derives from an adult in good health. Sequenced material: peripheral blood, taken on day 0 of AZD1222 vaccination. The CDR3 reads CASSRGLFYEQYF. In nucleotides, the CDR3 is TGTGCCAGCAGTAGGGGGCTCTTCTACGAGCAGTACTTC.